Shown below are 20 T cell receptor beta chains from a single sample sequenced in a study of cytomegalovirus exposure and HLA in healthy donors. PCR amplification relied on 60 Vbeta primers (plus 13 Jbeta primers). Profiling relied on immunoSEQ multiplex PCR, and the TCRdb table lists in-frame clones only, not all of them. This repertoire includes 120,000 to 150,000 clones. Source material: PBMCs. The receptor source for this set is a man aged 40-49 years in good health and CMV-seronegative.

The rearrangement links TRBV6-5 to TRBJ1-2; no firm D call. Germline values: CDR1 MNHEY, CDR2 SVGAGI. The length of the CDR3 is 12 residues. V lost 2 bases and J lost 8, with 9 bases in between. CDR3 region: CASSYESGGYTF. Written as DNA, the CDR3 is TGTGCCAGCAGTTACGAAAGTGGCGGCTACACCTTC.

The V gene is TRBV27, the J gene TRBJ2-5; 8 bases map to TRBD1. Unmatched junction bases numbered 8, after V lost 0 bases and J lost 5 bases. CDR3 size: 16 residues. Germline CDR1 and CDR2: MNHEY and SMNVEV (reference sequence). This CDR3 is CASSLSWTGRLETQYF. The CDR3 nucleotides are TGTGCCAGCAGTTTATCCTGGACAGGGCGTCTGGAGACCCAGTACTTC.

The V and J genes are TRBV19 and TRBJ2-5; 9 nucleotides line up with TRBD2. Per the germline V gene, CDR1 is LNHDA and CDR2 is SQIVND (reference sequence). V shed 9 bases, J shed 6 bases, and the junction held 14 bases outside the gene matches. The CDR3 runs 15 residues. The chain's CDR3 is CASSSRGLANKTQYF. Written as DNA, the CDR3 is TGTGCCAGCAGTTCGCGGGGACTAGCTAACAAGACCCAGTACTTC.

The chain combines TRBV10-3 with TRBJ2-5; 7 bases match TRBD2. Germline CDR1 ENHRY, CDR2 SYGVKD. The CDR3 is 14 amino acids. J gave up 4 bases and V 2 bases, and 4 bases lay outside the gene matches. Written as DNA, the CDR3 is TGTGCCATCAGTGAGGCCAGCGGGGTAGAGACCCAGTACTTC. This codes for CAISEASGVETQYF.

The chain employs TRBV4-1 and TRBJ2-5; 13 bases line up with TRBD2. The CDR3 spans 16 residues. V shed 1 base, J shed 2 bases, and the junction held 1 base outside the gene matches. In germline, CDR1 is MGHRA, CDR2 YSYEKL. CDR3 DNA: TGCGCCAGCAGCCAAGCACTAGCGGGGGGGCAAGAGACCCAGTACTTC. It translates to CASSQALAGGQETQYF.

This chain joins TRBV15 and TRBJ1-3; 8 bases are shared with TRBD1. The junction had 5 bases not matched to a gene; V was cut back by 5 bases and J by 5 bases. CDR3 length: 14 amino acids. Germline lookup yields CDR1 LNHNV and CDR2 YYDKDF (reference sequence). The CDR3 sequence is CATSPGGVRNTIYF. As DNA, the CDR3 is TGTGCCACCAGCCCAGGGGGCGTAAGAAACACCATATATTTT.

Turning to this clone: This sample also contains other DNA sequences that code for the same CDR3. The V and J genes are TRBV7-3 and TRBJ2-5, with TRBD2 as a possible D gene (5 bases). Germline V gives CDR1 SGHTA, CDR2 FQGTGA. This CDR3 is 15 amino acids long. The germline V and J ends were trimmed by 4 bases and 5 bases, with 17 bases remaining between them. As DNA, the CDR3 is TGTGCCAGCAGCTACCCGCCTACCCCGGGGGAGACCCAGTACTTC. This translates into CASSYPPTPGETQYF.

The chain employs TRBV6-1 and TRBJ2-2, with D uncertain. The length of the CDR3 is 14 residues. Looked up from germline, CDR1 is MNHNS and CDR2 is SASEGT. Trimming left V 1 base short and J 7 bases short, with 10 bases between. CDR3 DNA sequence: TGTGCCAGCAGTGAAGTCCCGACAAACGGGGAGCTGTTTTTT. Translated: CASSEVPTNGELFF.

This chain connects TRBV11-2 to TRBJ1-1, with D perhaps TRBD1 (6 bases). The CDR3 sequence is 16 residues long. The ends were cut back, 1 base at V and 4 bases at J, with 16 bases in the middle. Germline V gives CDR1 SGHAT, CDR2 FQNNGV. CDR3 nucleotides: TGTGCCAGCAGCTTAGTCCCAACCAGGGGTGGCACTGAAGCTTTCTTT. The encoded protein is CASSLVPTRGGTEAFF. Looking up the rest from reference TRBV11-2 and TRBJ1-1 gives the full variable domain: EAGVAQSPRYKIIEKRQSVAFWCNPISGHATLYWYQQILGQGPKLLIQFQNNGVVDDSQLPKDRFSAERLKGVDSTLKIQPAKLEDSAVYLCASSLVPTRGGTEAFFGQGTRLTVV.

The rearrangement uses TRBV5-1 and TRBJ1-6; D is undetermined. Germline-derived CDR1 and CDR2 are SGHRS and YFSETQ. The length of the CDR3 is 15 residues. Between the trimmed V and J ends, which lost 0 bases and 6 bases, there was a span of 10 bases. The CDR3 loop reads CASSLDGSSNSPLHF. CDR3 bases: TGCGCCAGCAGCTTGGACGGGAGTTCTAATTCACCCCTCCACTTT.

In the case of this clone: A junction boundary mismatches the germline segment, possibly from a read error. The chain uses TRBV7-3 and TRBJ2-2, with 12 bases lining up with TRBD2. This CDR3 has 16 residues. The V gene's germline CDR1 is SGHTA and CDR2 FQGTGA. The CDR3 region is CASSLASGGAPGGLFF. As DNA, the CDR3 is TGTGCCAGCAGCTTAGCTAGCGGGGGGGCCCCCGGGGGGCTGTTTTTT.

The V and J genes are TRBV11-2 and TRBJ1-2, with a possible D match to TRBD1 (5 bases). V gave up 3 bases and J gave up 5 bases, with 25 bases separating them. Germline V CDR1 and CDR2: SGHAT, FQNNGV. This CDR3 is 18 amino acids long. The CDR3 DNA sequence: TGTGCCAGCAGCTTCGGGGGTTGGGCAGGCGGCGAGAAATATGGCTACACCTTC. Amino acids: CASSFGGWAGGEKYGYTF.

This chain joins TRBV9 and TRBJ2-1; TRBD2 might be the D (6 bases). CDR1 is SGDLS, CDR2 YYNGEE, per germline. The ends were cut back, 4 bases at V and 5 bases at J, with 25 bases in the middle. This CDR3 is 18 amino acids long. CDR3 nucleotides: TGTGCCAGCAGCAACCCCGCCCAGACTAGACCAACACACAATGAGCAGTTCTTC. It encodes CASSNPAQTRPTHNEQFF.

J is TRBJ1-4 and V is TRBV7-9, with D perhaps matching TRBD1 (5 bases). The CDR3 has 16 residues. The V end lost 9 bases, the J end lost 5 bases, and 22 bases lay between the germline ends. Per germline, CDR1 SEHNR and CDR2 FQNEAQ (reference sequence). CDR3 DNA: TGTGCCAGTTCTAATTGGGTGACAGTTAAAAATGAAAAACTGTTTTTT. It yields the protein CASSNWVTVKNEKLFF.

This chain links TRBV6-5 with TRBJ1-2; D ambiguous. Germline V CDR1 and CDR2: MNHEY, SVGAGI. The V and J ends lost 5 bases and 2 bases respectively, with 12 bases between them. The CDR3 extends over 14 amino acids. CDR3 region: CASSPLGVNYGYTF. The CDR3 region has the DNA TGTGCCAGCAGTCCCCTCGGGGTGAACTATGGCTACACCTTC.

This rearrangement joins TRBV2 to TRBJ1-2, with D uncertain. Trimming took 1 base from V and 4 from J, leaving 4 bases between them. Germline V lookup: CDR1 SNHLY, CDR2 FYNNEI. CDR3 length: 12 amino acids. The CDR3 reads CASSEGLYGYTF. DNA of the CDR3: TGTGCCAGCAGTGAAGGTCTCTATGGCTACACCTTC.

CDR3: CASSLWASGGTDTQYF. The CDR3 coding sequence is TGTGCCAGCAGCTTATGGGCTAGCGGGGGGACAGATACGCAGTATTTT. The chain combines TRBV7-3 with TRBJ2-3; TRBD2 aligns across 11 bases. The CDR3 loop spans 16 amino acids. Unmatched junction bases numbered 4, after V lost 2 bases and J lost 3 bases. Germline-derived CDR1 and CDR2 are SGHTA and FQGTGA.

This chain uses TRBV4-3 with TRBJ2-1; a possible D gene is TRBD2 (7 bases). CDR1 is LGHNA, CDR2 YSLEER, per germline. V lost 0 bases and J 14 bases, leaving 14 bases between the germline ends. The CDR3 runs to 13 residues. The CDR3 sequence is CASSQDTRGGEFF. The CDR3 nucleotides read TGCGCCAGCAGCCAAGACACACGAGGGGGGGAGTTCTTC.

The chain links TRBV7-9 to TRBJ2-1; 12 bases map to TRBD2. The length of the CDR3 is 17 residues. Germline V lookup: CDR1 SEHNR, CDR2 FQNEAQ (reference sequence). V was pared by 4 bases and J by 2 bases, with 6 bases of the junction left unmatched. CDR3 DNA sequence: TGTGCCAGCAGCTCCCCACTAGCGGGGGGCACCTACAATGAGCAGTTCTTC. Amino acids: CASSSPLAGGTYNEQFF.

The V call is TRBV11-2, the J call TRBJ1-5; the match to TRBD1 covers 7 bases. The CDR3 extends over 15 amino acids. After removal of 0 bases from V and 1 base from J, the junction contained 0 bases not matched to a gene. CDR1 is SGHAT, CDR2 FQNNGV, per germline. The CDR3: CASSLEGGSNQPQHF. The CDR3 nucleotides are TGTGCCAGCAGCTTAGAAGGGGGCAGCAATCAGCCCCAGCATTTT.